This TCR beta chain was recovered during a study of blood T cell repertoires in COVID-19. Study context: Nucleic acid was either cDNA or gDNA, and it came from T cells, B-cell-depleted T cells, or PBMCs.

This table comes from immunoSEQ multiplex PCR, and its TCRdb copy is limited to in-frame clones, with some not included. The sample consists of fewer than 150,000 clones, roughly four fifths of them appearing once. Germline CDR1 is MNHEY and CDR2 is SVGAGI. The CDR3 contains 15 residues. Germline trimming cut 5 bases from V and 12 bases from J; bases unmatched to any gene: 14. Sequenced: peripheral blood. The chain employs TRBV6-5 and TRBJ2-1; 9 nucleotides match TRBD2. This sequence was found in a human donor in a cohort sampled during active COVID-19. In DNA form, the CDR3 reads TGTGCCAGCAGTCGCCAGGCTGGGCTAGCGGGGTGGCAGTTCTTC. Translating gives CASSRQAGLAGWQFF.